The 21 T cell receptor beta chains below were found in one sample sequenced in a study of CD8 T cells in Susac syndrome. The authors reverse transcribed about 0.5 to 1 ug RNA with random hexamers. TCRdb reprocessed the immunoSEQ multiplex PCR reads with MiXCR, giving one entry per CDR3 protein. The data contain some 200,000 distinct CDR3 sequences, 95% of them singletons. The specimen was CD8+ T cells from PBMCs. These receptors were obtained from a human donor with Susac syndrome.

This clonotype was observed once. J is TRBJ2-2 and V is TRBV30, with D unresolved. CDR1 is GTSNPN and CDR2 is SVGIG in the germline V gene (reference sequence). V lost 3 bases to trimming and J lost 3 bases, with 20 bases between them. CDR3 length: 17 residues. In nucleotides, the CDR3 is TGTGCCTGGAGGTTCTCCGTCGGGCGGTCCGACACCGGGGAGCTGTTTTTT. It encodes CAWRFSVGRSDTGELFF.

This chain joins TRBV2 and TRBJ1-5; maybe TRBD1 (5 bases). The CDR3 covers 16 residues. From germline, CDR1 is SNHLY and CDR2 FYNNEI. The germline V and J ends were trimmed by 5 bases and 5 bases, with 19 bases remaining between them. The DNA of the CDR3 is TGTGCCAGCAGTAAACCCGGGGCGGGCATACATCAGCCCCAGCATTTT. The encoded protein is CASSKPGAGIHQPQHF.

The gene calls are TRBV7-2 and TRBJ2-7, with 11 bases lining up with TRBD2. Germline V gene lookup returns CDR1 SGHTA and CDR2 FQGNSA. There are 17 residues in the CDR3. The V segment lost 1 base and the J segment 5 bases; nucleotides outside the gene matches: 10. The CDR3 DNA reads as TGTGCCAGCAGCTTAGGGATAATTCCGGGACTAGCGGACGAGCAGTACTTC. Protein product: CASSLGIIPGLADEQYF. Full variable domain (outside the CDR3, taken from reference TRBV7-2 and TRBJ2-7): GAGVSQSPSNKVTEKGKDVELRCDPISGHTALYWYRQSLGQGLEFLIYFQGNSAPDKSGLPSDRFSAERTGGSVSTLTIQRTQQEDSAVYLCASSLGIIPGLADEQYFGPGTRLTVT.

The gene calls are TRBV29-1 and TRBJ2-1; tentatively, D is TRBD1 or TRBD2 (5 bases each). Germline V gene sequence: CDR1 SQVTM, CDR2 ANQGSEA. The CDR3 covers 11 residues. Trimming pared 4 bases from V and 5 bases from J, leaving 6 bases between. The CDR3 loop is CSVVGDNEQFF. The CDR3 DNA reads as TGCAGCGTTGTGGGGGACAATGAGCAGTTCTTC.

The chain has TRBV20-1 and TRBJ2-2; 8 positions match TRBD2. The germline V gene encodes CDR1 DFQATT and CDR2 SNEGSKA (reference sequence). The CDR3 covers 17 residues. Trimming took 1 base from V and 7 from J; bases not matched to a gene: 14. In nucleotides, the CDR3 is TGCAGTGCTAGAGTTCCGGCCAGCGGGGGTAGTGTCGGGGAGCTGTTTTTT. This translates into CSARVPASGGSVGELFF.

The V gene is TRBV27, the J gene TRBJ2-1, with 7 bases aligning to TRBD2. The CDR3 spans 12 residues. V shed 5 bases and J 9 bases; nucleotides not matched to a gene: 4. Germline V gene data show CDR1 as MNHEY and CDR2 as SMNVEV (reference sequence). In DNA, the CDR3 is TGTGCCAGCAGTCCCTGGGGGGGTGAGCAGTTCTTC. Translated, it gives CASSPWGGEQFF.

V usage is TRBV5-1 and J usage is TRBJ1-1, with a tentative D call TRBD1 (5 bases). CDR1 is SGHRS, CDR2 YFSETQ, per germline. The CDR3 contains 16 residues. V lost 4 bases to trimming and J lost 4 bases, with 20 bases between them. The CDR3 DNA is TGCGCCAGCAGCCCCCCCCCGGCAGGGAAGAGCACTGAAGCTTTCTTT. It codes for CASSPPPAGKSTEAFF.

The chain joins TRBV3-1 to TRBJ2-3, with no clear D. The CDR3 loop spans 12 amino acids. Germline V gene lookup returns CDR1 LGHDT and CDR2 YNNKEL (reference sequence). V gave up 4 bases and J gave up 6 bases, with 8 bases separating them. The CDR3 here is CASSPFGDTQYF. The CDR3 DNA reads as TGTGCCAGCAGCCCCTTCGGGGATACGCAGTATTTT.

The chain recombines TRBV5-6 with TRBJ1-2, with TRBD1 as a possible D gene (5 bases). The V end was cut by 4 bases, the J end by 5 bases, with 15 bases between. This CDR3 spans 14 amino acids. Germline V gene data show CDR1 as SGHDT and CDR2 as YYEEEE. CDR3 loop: CASSRPTAEYGYTF. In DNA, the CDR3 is TGTGCCAGCAGCCGGCCGACAGCGGAATATGGCTACACCTTC.

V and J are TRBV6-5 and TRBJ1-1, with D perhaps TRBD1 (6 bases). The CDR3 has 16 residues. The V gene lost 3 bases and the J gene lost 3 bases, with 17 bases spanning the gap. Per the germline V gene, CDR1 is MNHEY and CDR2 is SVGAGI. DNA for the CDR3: TGTGCCAGCAGTTATTCCGGGACACGGTTTCACACTGAAGCTTTCTTT. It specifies CASSYSGTRFHTEAFF.

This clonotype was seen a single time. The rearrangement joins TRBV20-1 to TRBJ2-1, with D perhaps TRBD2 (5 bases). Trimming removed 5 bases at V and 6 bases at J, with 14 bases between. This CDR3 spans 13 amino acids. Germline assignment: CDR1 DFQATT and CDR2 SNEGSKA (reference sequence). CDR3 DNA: TGCAGTGCTGCTGACTACTCCACCAATGAGCAGTTCTTC. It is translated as CSAADYSTNEQFF.

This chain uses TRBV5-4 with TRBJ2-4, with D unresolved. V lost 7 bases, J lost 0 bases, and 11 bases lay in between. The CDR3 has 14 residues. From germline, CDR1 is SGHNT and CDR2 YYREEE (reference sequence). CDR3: CASGPGLAKNIQYF. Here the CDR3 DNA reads TGTGCCAGCGGTCCGGGTTTAGCCAAAAACATTCAGTACTTC.

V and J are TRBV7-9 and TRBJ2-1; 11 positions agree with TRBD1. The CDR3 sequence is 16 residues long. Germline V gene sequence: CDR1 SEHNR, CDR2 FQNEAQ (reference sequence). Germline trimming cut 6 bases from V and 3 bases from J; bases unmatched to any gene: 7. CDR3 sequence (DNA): TGTGCCAGCAGTAATACCGGGACAGGGGGCTACAATGAGCAGTTCTTC. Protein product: CASSNTGTGGYNEQFF.

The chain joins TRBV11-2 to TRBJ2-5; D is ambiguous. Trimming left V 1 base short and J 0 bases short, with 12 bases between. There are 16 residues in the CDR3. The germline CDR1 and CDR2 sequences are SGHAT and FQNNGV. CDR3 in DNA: TGTGCCAGCAGCTTAGCTCAGGCTTCGTACCAAGAGACCCAGTACTTC. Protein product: CASSLAQASYQETQYF.

This CDR3 reads CSARVGGENSPLHF. CDR3 coding DNA: TGCAGTGCTAGGGTGGGGGGTGAGAATTCACCCCTCCACTTT. The rearrangement links TRBV20-1 to TRBJ1-6; D is possibly TRBD1 (5 bases). CDR1 DFQATT and CDR2 SNEGSKA come from the germline V gene (reference sequence). V lost 3 bases to trimming and J lost 7 bases, with 13 bases between them. This CDR3 region has 14 residues.

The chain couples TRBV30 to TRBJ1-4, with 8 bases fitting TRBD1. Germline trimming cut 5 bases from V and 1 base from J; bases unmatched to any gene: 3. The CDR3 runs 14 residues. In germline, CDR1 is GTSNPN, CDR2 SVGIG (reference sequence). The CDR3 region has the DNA TGTGCCTGGGACGGGACAGGAACTAATGAAAAACTGTTTTTT. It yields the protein CAWDGTGTNEKLFF.

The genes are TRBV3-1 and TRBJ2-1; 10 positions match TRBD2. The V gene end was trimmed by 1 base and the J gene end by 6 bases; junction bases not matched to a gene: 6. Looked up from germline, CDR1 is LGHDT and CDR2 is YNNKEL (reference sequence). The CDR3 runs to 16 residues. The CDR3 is CASSQAQAGGRNEQFF. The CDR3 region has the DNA TGTGCCAGCAGCCAAGCTCAAGCGGGGGGGCGCAATGAGCAGTTCTTC.

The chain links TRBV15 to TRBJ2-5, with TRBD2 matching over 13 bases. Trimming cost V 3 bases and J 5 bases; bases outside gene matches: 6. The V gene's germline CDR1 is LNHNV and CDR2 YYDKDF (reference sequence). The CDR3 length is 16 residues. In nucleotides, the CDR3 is TGTGCCACCAGCAGCACTAGCGGGAGGGCCCAGGAGACCCAGTACTTC. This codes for CATSSTSGRAQETQYF. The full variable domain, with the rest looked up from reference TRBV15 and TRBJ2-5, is DAMVIQNPRYQVTQFGKPVTLSCSQTLNHNVMYWYQQKSSQAPKLLFHYYDKDFNNEADTPDNFQSRRPNTSFCFLDIRSPGLGDTAMYLCATSSTSGRAQETQYFGPGTRLLVL.

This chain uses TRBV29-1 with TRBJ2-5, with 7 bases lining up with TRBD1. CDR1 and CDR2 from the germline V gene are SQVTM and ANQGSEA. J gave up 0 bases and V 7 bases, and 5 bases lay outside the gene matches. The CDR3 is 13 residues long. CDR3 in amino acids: CSGNRGHQETQYF. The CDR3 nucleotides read TGCAGCGGCAACAGGGGACACCAAGAGACCCAGTACTTC.

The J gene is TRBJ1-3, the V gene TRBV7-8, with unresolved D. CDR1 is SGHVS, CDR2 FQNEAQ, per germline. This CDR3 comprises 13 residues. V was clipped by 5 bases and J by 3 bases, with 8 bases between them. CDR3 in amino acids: CASSPGFGNTIYF. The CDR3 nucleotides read TGTGCCAGCAGCCCAGGTTTTGGAAACACCATATATTTT.

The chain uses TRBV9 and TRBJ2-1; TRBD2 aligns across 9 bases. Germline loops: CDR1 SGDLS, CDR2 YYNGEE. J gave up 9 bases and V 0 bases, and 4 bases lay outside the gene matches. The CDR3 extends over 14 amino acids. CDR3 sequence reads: CASSVGGGAGEQFF. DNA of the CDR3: TGTGCCAGCAGCGTAGGCGGGGGGGCGGGTGAGCAGTTCTTC.